One sample yielded the 19 T cell receptor beta chains listed below, sequenced in a study of T cells in Graves' hyperthyroidism and ophthalmopathy. RNA transcripts were the template for amplifying TCR beta CDR3 regions. An initial round of RT-PCR targeting the TCR CDR3 relied on the HTBI primer set. MiXCR was run by TCRdb on the multiplex PCR reads, yielding one entry per CDR3 protein. The profile covers about 600,000 distinct CDR3 sequences, with 14% appearing a single time and about 6.6% taken by the ten largest. Sequences were obtained from blood. The receptors stem from a woman aged 18 to 35 with Graves' ophthalmopathy.

This clonotype was detected many times. The V and J genes are TRBV30 and TRBJ1-2; D is unclear. The CDR3 length is 12 residues. The V gene's germline CDR1 is GTSNPN and CDR2 SVGIG (reference sequence). Trimming shortened V by 3 bases and J by 2 bases, and 7 bases separated the two germline ends. The CDR3 loop is CAWRRVNYGYTF. Written as DNA, the CDR3 is TGTGCCTGGAGGAGGGTGAACTATGGCTACACCTTC.

This clonotype was counted many times. The chain employs TRBV5-1 and TRBJ2-1; 13 nucleotides agree with TRBD2. CDR1 SGHRS and CDR2 YFSETQ come from the germline V gene. J was trimmed by 7 bases and V by 4 bases; bases with no gene match: 8. This CDR3 region has 16 residues. CDR3 amino acids: CASSPLGLAGVNEQFF. The CDR3 DNA sequence: TGCGCCAGCAGCCCCCTCGGACTAGCGGGAGTTAATGAGCAGTTCTTC. The whole variable domain, remainder taken from reference TRBV5-1 and TRBJ2-1, is KAGVTQTPRYLIKTRGQQVTLSCSPISGHRSVSWYQQTPGQGLQFLFEYFSETQRNKGNFPGRFSGRQFSNSRSEMNVSTLELGDSALYLCASSPLGLAGVNEQFFGPGTRLTVL.

This clonotype has ten or more counts. The gene calls are TRBV28 and TRBJ2-2; 7 bases match TRBD1. Looked up from germline, CDR1 is MDHEN and CDR2 is SYDVKM. The V gene end was trimmed by 3 bases and the J gene end by 0 bases; junction bases not matched to a gene: 4. The CDR3 has 16 residues. The CDR3 sequence: CASSFYRGANTGELFF. The CDR3 nucleotides read TGTGCCAGCAGTTTTTACAGGGGAGCGAACACCGGGGAGCTGTTTTTT.

The table lists this clonotype with many counts. The CDR3 protein is CASSVGGRTEAFF. The CDR3 nucleotides are TGTGCCAGCAGTGTAGGGGGCAGGACTGAAGCTTTCTTT. The V call is TRBV2, the J call TRBJ1-1; 7 bases are a match to TRBD1. There are 13 residues in the CDR3. CDR1 and CDR2 from the germline V gene are SNHLY and FYNNEI. V lost 4 bases and J lost 5; bases outside the gene matches: 4.

This clonotype was observed a few times. The junction does not match germline at one end; this may be a read error. The V and J genes are TRBV10-2 and TRBJ2-2, with TRBD2 as a possible D gene (5 bases). The germline CDR1 and CDR2 sequences are WSHSY and SAAADI. This CDR3 contains 16 residues. In DNA form, the CDR3 reads TGCGCCAGCCGTTTATGGAGCGGTTCGAACACCGAGGAGCTGTTTTTT. Translated: CASRLWSGSNTEELFF.

This clonotype was detected a few times. The chain couples TRBV4-1 to TRBJ1-1, with D perhaps TRBD1 (5 bases). The V gene's germline CDR1 is MGHRA and CDR2 YSYEKL. Trimming took off 1 base at V and 0 bases at J, with 21 bases between the two ends. The CDR3 is 19 residues long. CDR3 sequence (DNA): TGCGCCAGCAGCCAAGGAAGGCTCATTGGCCGGGGCTTGAACACTGAAGCTTTCTTT. It codes for CASSQGRLIGRGLNTEAFF.

This clonotype has a count of ten or more. This sequence joins TRBV20-1 and TRBJ2-7, with TRBD2 matching over 9 bases. In germline, CDR1 is DFQATT, CDR2 SNEGSKA (reference sequence). V was pared by 0 bases and J by 3 bases, with 9 bases of the junction left unmatched. The CDR3 totals 16 residues. CDR3 DNA: TGCAGTGCTAGAGATCGGCTTGGGACTAGCTTCTACGAGCAGTACTTC. It specifies CSARDRLGTSFYEQYF.

This clonotype was picked up many times. The V call is TRBV2, the J call TRBJ2-6; maybe TRBD2 (5 bases). CDR3 size: 15 residues. The germline CDR1 and CDR2 sequences are SNHLY and FYNNEI. Trimming took off 2 bases at V and 4 bases at J, with 9 bases between the two ends. The CDR3 here is CASSEPGVGANVLTF. The CDR3 nucleotides are TGTGCCAGCAGTGAACCCGGGGTCGGGGCCAACGTCCTGACTTTC.

This clonotype appeared once. Just one base apart from a much larger clone, this may be a read error. The chain couples TRBV7-8 to TRBJ2-2; no definite D call. Trimming stripped 1 base from V and 5 bases from J, with 17 bases between. This CDR3 comprises 17 residues. The germline V gene has CDR1 SGHVS and CDR2 FQNEAQ. The DNA for the CDR3 is TGTGCCAGCAGCTTAGACGGTTCACGGGCGAGGACCGGGGAGCTGTTTTTT. Translating gives CASSLDGSRARTGELFF.

This clonotype has at least ten counts. This rearrangement joins TRBV7-2 to TRBJ2-5; D may be TRBD1 (5 bases). The germline V and J ends were trimmed by 5 bases and 5 bases, with 12 bases remaining between them. Germline values: CDR1 SGHTA, CDR2 FQGNSA. The CDR3 runs 13 residues. CDR3 in amino acids: CASSIRQLETQYF. CDR3 DNA sequence: TGTGCCAGCAGCATCCGACAGTTGGAGACCCAGTACTTC.

This chain connects TRBV28 to TRBJ2-5; perhaps D is TRBD1 or TRBD2 (6 bases each). The CDR3 consists of 15 residues. CDR1 is MDHEN, CDR2 SYDVKM, per germline. Trimming removed 3 bases at V and 4 bases at J, with 15 bases between. In DNA, the CDR3 is TGTGCCAGCAGTTTTTGGGCCGGAGGGGGAGAGACCCAGTACTTC. This gives the protein CASSFWAGGGETQYF.

The chain couples TRBV7-9 to TRBJ2-1, with 7 bases fitting TRBD2. The CDR3 loop spans 16 amino acids. V was clipped by 5 bases and J by 0 bases; unmatched bases: 7. Germline CDR1 and CDR2: SEHNR and FQNEAQ (reference sequence). CDR3 DNA: TGTGCCAGCAGCACAACTAGCGACAGCTCCTACAATGAGCAGTTCTTC. It encodes CASSTTSDSSYNEQFF.

This clonotype was recorded at least ten times. The rearrangement links TRBV27 to TRBJ2-1; 14 bases agree with TRBD2. The length of the CDR3 is 15 residues. Germline V gene data show CDR1 as MNHEY and CDR2 as SMNVEV (reference sequence). The V gene end was trimmed by 5 bases and the J gene end by 7 bases; junction bases not matched to a gene: 4. The CDR3 bases are TGTGCCAGCAGTCGACTAGCGGGAGGGCCAAATGAGCAGTTCTTC. Its protein product is CASSRLAGGPNEQFF.

This clonotype was observed many times. J is TRBJ2-2 and V is TRBV2, with 14 bases that match TRBD2. CDR3 length equals 17 residues. CDR1 is SNHLY, CDR2 FYNNEI, per germline. V trimming: 10 bases; J trimming: 2 bases; junction bases outside the gene matches: 9. CDR3 nucleotide sequence: TGTGCCATTCTTCAGGGACTAGCGGGAGTTAACACCGGGGAGCTGTTTTTT. Amino acids: CAILQGLAGVNTGELFF.

This clonotype was counted at least ten times. V usage is TRBV5-1 and J usage is TRBJ2-5, with D unclear. This CDR3 is 15 amino acids long. V dropped 2 bases and J dropped 1 base, with 12 bases sitting between them. The germline CDR1 and CDR2 sequences are SGHRS and YFSETQ. CDR3 sequence (DNA): TGCGCCAGCAGCTTAGGGATAAGGGTCCAAGAGACCCAGTACTTC. Amino acid sequence: CASSLGIRVQETQYF.

V and J are TRBV6-1 and TRBJ2-7, with 8 bases lining up with TRBD1. The V segment lost 7 bases and the J segment 4 bases; nucleotides outside the gene matches: 9. This CDR3 contains 14 residues. Germline values: CDR1 MNHNS, CDR2 SASEGT. The CDR3 here is CASIDRGSVYEQYF. The CDR3 nucleotides are TGTGCCAGCATTGACAGGGGCTCGGTTTACGAGCAGTACTTC.

In its sample, this clonotype was seen many times. The chain recombines TRBV28 with TRBJ2-7; 11 bases are a match to TRBD1. V gave up 5 bases and J gave up 4 bases; unmatched junction bases: 7. The CDR3 covers 15 residues. Germline V lookup: CDR1 MDHEN, CDR2 SYDVKM. The CDR3 bases are TGTGCCAGCAGTGGTGCGGACAGGGGGCTGTACGAGCAGTACTTC. Encoded protein: CASSGADRGLYEQYF.

The rearrangement links TRBV24-1 to TRBJ1-2, with D uncertain. Germline lookup yields CDR1 KGHDR and CDR2 SFDVKD. This CDR3 spans 15 amino acids. V was shortened by 4 bases and J by 3 bases, with 14 bases between the two germline ends. The CDR3 DNA reads TGTGCCACCAGTGAAATAGACCCGGGAGACTATGGCTACACCTTC. Translation: CATSEIDPGDYGYTF.

In this sample, this clonotype turned up many times. This chain links TRBV28 with TRBJ2-2; 8 bases align to TRBD2. The CDR3 spans 15 residues. J gave up 5 bases and V 2 bases, and 4 bases lay outside the gene matches. Germline V CDR1 and CDR2: MDHEN, SYDVKM. This chain's CDR3 is CASSLSLAGTGELFF. CDR3 nucleotides: TGTGCCAGCAGTTTAAGTCTAGCGGGTACCGGGGAGCTGTTTTTT.